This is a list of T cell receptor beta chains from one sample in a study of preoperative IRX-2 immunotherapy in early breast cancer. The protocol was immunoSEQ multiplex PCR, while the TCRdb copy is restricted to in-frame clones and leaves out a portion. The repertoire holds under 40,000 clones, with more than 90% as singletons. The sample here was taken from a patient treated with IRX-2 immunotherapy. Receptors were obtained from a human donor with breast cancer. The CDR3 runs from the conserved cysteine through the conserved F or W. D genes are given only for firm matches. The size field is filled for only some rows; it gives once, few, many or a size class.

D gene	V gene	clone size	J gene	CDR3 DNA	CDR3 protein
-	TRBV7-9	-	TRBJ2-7	TGTGCCAGCAGCTTGACTCCCGTTACATCCTACGAGCAGTACTTC	CASSLTPVTSYEQYF
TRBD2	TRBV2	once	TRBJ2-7	TGTGCCAGCAGTCGACCCAGCGGGAGGGTCTACGAGCAGTACTTC	CASSRPSGRVYEQYF
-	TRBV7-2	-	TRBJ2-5	TGTGCCAGCAGCTTAGGCAGGGGAGAGACCCAGTACTTC	CASSLGRGETQYF
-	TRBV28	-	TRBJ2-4	TGTGCCAGCAGTTCGGGACTTGCCAAAAACATTCAGTACTTC	CASSSGLAKNIQYF
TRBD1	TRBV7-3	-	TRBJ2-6	TGTGCCAGCAGCTCCCGACAGGGGGCTGGGGCCAACGTCCTGACTTTC	CASSSRQGAGANVLTF
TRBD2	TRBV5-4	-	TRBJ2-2	TGTGCCAGCAGCTTGGAGGCGGGAGGTACTGGAAACACCGGGGAGCTGTTTTTT	CASSLEAGGTGNTGELFF
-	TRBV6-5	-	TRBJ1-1	TGTGCCAGCAGTTACGACGGAATGAACACTGAAGCTTTCTTT	CASSYDGMNTEAFF
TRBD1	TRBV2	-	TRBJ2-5	TGTGCCACCAAACCATCCCCAGGGGGAGAGACCCAGTACTTC	CATKPSPGGETQYF
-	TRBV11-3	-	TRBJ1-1	TGTGCCAGCAGCTTGGGTGTGAACACTGAAGCTTTCTTT	CASSLGVNTEAFF
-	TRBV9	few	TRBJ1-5	TGTGCCAGCAGCGTAGGAGACGCTCTCGGGCCCCAGCATTTT	CASSVGDALGPQHF
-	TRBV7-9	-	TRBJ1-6	TGTGCCAGCAGCCGGACAGAATCACCCCTCCACTTT	CASSRTESPLHF
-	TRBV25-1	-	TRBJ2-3	TGTGCCAGCAGTGAGCGGCCGGGCAGGACAGATACGCAGTATTTT	CASSERPGRTDTQYF
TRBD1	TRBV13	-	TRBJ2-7	TGTGCCAGCAGCTTAGAGGGCCTGAACAGGGGCTCCTACGAGCAGTACTTC	CASSLEGLNRGSYEQYF
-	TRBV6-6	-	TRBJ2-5	TGTGCCAGCGGTTCCCAAGAGACCCAGTACTTC	CASGSQETQYF
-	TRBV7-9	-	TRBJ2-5	TGTGCCAGCAGCCGGACACCGATCCAAGAGACCCAGTACTTC	CASSRTPIQETQYF
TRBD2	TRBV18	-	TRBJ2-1	TGTGCCAGCTCACCCTTAGCGGGGGGCAAGGGCAATGAGCAGTTCTTC	CASSPLAGGKGNEQFF
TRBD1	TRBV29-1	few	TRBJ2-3	TGCAGCGTTGAAACCGGGACAGGGCCGGGGCCAGATACGCAGTATTTT	CSVETGTGPGPDTQYF
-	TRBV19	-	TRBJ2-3	TGTGCCAGTAGTACACTAGCAGATACGCAGTATTTT	CASSTLADTQYF
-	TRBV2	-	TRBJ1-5	TGTGCCAGCGTATCCGGGACGGCCGCTTACAATCAGCCCCAGCATTTT	CASVSGTAAYNQPQHF
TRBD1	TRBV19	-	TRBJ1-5	TGTGCCGCGCAGGGGGGAAATCAGCCCCAGCATTTT	CAAQGGNQPQHF
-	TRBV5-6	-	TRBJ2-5	TGTGCCAGCAGCTATGGACACCATCAAGAGACCCAGTACTTC	CASSYGHHQETQYF
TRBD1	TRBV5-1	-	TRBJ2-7	TGCGCCAGCAGCCCTGGGGGACAGGGGAGTTCCTACGAGCAGTACTTC	CASSPGGQGSSYEQYF